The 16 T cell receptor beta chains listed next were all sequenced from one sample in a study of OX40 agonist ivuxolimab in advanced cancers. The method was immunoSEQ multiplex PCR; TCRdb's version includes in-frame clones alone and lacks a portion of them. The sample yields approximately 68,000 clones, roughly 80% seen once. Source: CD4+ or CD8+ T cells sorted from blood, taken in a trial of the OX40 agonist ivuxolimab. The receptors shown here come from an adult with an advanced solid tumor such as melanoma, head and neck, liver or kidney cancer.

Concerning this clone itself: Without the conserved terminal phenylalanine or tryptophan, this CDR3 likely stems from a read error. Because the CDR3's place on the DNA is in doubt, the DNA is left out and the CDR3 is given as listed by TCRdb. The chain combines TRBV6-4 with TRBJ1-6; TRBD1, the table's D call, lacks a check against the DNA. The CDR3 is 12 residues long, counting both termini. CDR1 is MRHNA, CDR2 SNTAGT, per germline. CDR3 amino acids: CASRAGTSTFAG.

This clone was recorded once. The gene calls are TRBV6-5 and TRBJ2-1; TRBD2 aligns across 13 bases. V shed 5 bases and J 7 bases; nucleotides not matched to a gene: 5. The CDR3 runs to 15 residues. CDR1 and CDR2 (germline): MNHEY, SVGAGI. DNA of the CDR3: TGTGCCAGCAGTACACTAGCGGGGGGGCCGAATGAGCAGTTCTTC. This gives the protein CASSTLAGGPNEQFF.

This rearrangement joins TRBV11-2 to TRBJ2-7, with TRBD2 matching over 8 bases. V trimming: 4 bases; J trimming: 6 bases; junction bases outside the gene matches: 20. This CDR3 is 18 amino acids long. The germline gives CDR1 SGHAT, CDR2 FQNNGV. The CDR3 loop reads CASSSPRSGRIGSPEQYF. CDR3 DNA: TGTGCCAGCAGCTCCCCCCGGAGCGGGAGAATAGGATCTCCCGAGCAGTACTTC.

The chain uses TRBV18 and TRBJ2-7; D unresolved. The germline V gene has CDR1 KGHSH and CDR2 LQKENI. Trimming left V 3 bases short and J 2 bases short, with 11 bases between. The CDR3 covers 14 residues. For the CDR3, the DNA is TGTGCCAGCTCACCTCTTGGCAACGCCTACGAGCAGTACTTC. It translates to CASSPLGNAYEQYF.

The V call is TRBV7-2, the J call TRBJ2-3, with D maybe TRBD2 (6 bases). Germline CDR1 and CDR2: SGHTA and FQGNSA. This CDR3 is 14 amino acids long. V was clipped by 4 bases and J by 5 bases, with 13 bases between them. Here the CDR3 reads CASSSRRGIDTQYF. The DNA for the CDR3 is TGTGCCAGCAGCTCGAGACGGGGGATAGATACGCAGTATTTT.

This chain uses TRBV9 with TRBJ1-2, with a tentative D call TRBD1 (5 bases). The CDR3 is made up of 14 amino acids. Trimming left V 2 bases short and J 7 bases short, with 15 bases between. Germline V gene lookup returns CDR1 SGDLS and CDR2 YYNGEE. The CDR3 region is CASSVDPDRGGYTF. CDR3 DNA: TGTGCCAGCAGCGTGGACCCCGACAGAGGTGGCTACACCTTC.

CDR3 sequence: CASSPSQGDTQYF. In DNA form, the CDR3 reads TGTGCCAGCAGTCCGAGTCAGGGGGACACGCAGTATTTT. The genes are TRBV6-5 and TRBJ2-3; TRBD1 agrees at 7 bases. V was pared by 5 bases and J by 9 bases, with 8 bases of the junction left unmatched. CDR3 length: 13 residues. From germline, CDR1 is MNHEY and CDR2 SVGAGI.

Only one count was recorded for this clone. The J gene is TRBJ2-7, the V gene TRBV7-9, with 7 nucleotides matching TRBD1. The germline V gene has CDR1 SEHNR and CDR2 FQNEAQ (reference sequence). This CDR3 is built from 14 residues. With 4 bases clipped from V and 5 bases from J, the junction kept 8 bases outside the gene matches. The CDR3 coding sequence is TGTGCCAGCAGCTCAGAGGACAGGATCCACGAGCAGTACTTC. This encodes CASSSEDRIHEQYF.

The CDR3 DNA reads TGTGCCAGCAGTGAATATGACCAGGGGGTCTACAATGAGCAGTTCTTC. Translation: CASSEYDQGVYNEQFF. The chain combines TRBV6-1 with TRBJ2-1, with TRBD1 identical over 7 bases. The CDR3 is 16 amino acids. The V and J ends lost 2 bases and 3 bases, in that order; junction bases with no gene match: 7. The germline gives CDR1 MNHNS, CDR2 SASEGT.

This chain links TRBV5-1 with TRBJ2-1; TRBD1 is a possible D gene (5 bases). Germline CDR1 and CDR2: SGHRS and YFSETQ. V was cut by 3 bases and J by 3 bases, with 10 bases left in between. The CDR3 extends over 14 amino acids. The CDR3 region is CASSSDSFYNEQFF. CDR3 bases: TGCGCCAGCAGCTCCGACAGCTTCTACAATGAGCAGTTCTTC.

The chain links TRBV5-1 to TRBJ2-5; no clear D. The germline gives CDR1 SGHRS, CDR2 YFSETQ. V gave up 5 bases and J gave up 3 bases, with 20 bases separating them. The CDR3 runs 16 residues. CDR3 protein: CASSRTAALDKETQYF. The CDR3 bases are TGCGCCAGCAGTAGAACTGCGGCCTTAGACAAAGAGACCCAGTACTTC.

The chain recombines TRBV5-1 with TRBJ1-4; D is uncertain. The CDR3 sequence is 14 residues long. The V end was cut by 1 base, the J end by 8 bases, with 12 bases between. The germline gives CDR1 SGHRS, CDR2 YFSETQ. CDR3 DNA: TGCGCCAGCAGCTTGAACAGCAACCGCGAAAAACTGTTTTTT. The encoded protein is CASSLNSNREKLFF.

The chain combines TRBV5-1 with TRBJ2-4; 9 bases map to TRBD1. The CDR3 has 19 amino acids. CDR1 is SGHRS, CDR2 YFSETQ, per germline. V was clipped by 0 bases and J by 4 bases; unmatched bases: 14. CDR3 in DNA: TGCGCCAGCAGCTTGGAGGGACAGGGCTTCGGGGGACCAAAAAACATTCAGTACTTC. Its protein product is CASSLEGQGFGGPKNIQYF.

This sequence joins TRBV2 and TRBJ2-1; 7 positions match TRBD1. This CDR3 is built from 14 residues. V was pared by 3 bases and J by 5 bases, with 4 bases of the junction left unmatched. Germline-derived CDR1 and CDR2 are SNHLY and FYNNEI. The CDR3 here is CASSDVTGNNEQFF. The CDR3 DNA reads TGTGCCAGCAGTGACGTGACAGGGAACAATGAGCAGTTCTTC.

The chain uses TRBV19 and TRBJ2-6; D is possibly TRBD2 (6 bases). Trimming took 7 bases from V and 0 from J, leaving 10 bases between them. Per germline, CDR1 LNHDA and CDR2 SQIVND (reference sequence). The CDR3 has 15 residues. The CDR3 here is CASKHGSSGANVLTF. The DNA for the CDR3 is TGTGCCAGTAAACACGGGAGCTCTGGGGCCAACGTCCTGACTTTC.

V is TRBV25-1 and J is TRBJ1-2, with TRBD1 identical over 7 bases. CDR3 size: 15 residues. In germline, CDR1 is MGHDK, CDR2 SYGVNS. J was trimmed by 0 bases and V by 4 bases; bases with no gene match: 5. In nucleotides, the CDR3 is TGTGCCAGCAGTGGATGGACAGGTTCTAACTATGGCTACACCTTC. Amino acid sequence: CASSGWTGSNYGYTF.